Following are 14 T cell receptor beta chains from one sample sequenced in a study of cytomegalovirus exposure and HLA in healthy donors. Method: immunoSEQ multiplex PCR; TCRdb's copy keeps in-frame clones and lacks some. The data show about 110,000 clones, roughly nine tenths seen once. Sequencing was carried out using PBMCs. The source of these receptors is a young woman in good health and CMV-seronegative.

This clone has more than one count but fewer than ten. The V call is TRBV6-4, the J call TRBJ1-2, with D possibly TRBD1 on 5 matching bases. V lost 6 bases to trimming and J lost 5 bases, with 25 bases between them. The CDR3 length is 17 residues. In germline, CDR1 is MRHNA, CDR2 SNTAGT. CDR3 nucleotide sequence: TGTGCCAGCAGCCCCCCCCGCGGGGGTGGTTCGTCTTATGGCTACACCTTC. As protein: CASSPPRGGGSSYGYTF.

V is TRBV7-3 and J is TRBJ1-1; tentatively, D is TRBD1 (6 bases). CDR1 is SGHTA, CDR2 FQGTGA, per germline. Trimming shortened V by 1 base and J by 4 bases, and 7 bases separated the two germline ends. The CDR3 runs to 13 residues. CDR3 nucleotide sequence: TGTGCCAGCAGCTTAATGGGGGCCACTGAAGCTTTCTTT. Translation gives CASSLMGATEAFF.

This sequence joins TRBV10-3 and TRBJ1-1; tentative D call: TRBD1 (6 bases). The CDR3 is made up of 15 amino acids. V lost 0 bases, J lost 1 base, and 9 bases lay in between. Germline V gene data show CDR1 as ENHRY and CDR2 as SYGVKD. The CDR3, as DNA: TGTGCCATCAGTGAGTCGATACAGGGGAACACTGAAGCTTTCTTT. Amino acid sequence: CAISESIQGNTEAFF.

The chain couples TRBV7-9 to TRBJ1-1; TRBD1 matches at 7 bases. From germline, CDR1 is SEHNR and CDR2 FQNEAQ (reference sequence). The CDR3 consists of 14 residues. The V and J ends lost 5 bases and 6 bases, in that order; junction bases with no gene match: 9. CDR3 coding DNA: TGTGCCAGCAGCATCGGACAGGTAGCTCCTGAAGCTTTCTTT. Residues: CASSIGQVAPEAFF.

This clone has only one observation. The chain couples TRBV7-2 to TRBJ1-2; TRBD1 is a possible D gene (6 bases). Trimming took off 3 bases at V and 7 bases at J, with 18 bases between the two ends. Germline assignment: CDR1 SGHTA and CDR2 FQGNSA. The CDR3 covers 15 residues. CDR3: CASSFSRGGDLGYTF. The DNA for the CDR3 is TGTGCCAGCAGCTTTTCTAGGGGGGGCGATCTTGGCTACACCTTC.

The J gene is TRBJ2-6, the V gene TRBV28; 8 nucleotides line up with TRBD2. J lost 0 bases, V lost 1 base, and 14 bases had no gene match. Germline-derived CDR1 and CDR2 are MDHEN and SYDVKM. This CDR3 spans 21 amino acids. This CDR3 reads CASSLSPAGAKLRSGANVLTF. Written as DNA, the CDR3 is TGTGCCAGCAGTTTATCCCCAGCGGGGGCCAAATTACGCTCTGGGGCCAACGTCCTGACTTTC.

The V and J genes are TRBV5-5 and TRBJ1-4, with 8 bases fitting TRBD1. Per germline, CDR1 SGHKS and CDR2 YYEKEE (reference sequence). The CDR3 is made up of 17 amino acids. Losses at the gene ends were 4 bases for V and 10 bases for J; bases not matched to a gene: 18. The CDR3 here is CASSPPGAGGAGRKLFF. CDR3 bases: TGTGCCAGCAGCCCTCCCGGGGCAGGGGGCGCCGGGAGAAAACTGTTTTTT.

This clone is a singleton in its sample. The chain recombines TRBV9 with TRBJ2-5, with 8 bases fitting TRBD2. Germline values: CDR1 SGDLS, CDR2 YYNGEE. This CDR3 has 16 residues. Trimming at V came to 4 bases and at J to 2 bases, leaving 10 bases not matched to a gene. The CDR3 DNA reads TGTGCCAGCAGCCCCCTTGGCGGGGGGCCACAAGAGACCCAGTACTTC. It encodes CASSPLGGGPQETQYF. The variable domain in full, with the rest retrieved from reference TRBV9 and TRBJ2-5, is DSGVTQTPKHLITATGQRVTLRCSPRSGDLSVYWYQQSLDQGLQFLIQYYNGEERAKGNILERFSAQQFPDLHSELNLSSLELGDSALYFCASSPLGGGPQETQYFGPGTRLLVL.

This sequence joins TRBV7-2 and TRBJ1-3; D is perhaps TRBD1 (5 bases). The germline V gene has CDR1 SGHTA and CDR2 FQGNSA. Between the trimmed V and J ends, which lost 6 bases and 4 bases, there was a span of 19 bases. The CDR3 is made up of 16 amino acids. The CDR3 sequence: CASSRTGTIRGNTIYF. The CDR3 nucleotides are TGTGCCAGCAGTCGGACGGGGACTATACGGGGAAACACCATATATTTT.

The chain employs TRBV7-2 and TRBJ2-7; the match to TRBD2 covers 8 bases. This CDR3 contains 16 residues. From germline, CDR1 is SGHTA and CDR2 FQGNSA. Trimming at V came to 5 bases and at J to 2 bases, leaving 11 bases not matched to a gene. CDR3 bases: TGTGCCAGCAGCCCAGCGGGGGCCTTATATCCCTACGAGCAGTACTTC. Its translation: CASSPAGALYPYEQYF.

The table lists this clone with a few counts. The chain links TRBV6-1 to TRBJ1-1, with no clear D. The CDR3 is 13 amino acids. The V and J ends lost 4 bases and 3 bases respectively, with 9 bases between them. Per the germline V gene, CDR1 is MNHNS and CDR2 is SASEGT. The CDR3 reads CASSVTEDTEAFF. DNA for the CDR3: TGTGCCAGCAGTGTAACGGAGGACACTGAAGCTTTCTTT.

V usage is TRBV27 and J usage is TRBJ2-3; TRBD2 aligns across 10 bases. Trimming removed 6 bases from V and 5 bases from J; junction bases left unmatched: 14. CDR3 length equals 17 residues. CDR1 MNHEY and CDR2 SMNVEV come from the germline V gene (reference sequence). The CDR3 bases are TGTGCCAGCAGCGGACAATTCAGCGGGAGGGCCCAAGATACGCAGTATTTT. Protein product: CASSGQFSGRAQDTQYF.

The chain has TRBV5-6 and TRBJ2-1; no clear D. Germline V gives CDR1 SGHDT, CDR2 YYEEEE. V was clipped by 0 bases and J by 5 bases, with 9 bases between them. The CDR3 is made up of 14 amino acids. The CDR3 DNA reads TGTGCCAGCAGCTTGGATGAGGAGAACAATGAGCAGTTCTTC. It is translated as CASSLDEENNEQFF.

This clone was observed once. The chain couples TRBV30 to TRBJ2-3, with D perhaps TRBD2 (6 bases). V lost 3 bases to trimming and J lost 5 bases, with 15 bases between them. From germline, CDR1 is GTSNPN and CDR2 SVGIG (reference sequence). CDR3 length: 14 amino acids. CDR3 region: CAWRGGIGRDTQYF. DNA of the CDR3: TGTGCCTGGAGGGGGGGTATTGGTAGAGATACGCAGTATTTT.